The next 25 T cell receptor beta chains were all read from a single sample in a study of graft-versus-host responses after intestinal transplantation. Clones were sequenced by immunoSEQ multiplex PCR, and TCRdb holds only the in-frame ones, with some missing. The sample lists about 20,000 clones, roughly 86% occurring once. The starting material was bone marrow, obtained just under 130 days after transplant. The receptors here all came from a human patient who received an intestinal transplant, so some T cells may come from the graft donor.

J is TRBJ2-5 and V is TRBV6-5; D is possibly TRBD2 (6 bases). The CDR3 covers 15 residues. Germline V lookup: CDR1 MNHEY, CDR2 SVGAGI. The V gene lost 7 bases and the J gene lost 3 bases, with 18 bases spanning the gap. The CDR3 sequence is CASTLWAGGEETQYF. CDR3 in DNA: TGTGCCAGCACCTTATGGGCCGGGGGAGAAGAGACCCAGTACTTC.

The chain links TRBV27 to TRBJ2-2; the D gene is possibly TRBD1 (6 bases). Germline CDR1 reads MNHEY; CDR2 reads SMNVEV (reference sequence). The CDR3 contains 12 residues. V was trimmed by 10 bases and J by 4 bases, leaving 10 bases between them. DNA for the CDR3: TGTGCCACGGGACACCTCACCGGGGAGCTGTTTTTT. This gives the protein CATGHLTGELFF.

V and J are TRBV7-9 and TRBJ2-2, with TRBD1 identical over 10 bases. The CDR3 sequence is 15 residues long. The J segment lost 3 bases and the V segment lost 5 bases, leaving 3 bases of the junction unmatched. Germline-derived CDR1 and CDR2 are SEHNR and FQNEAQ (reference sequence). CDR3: CASSLTGGDTGELFF. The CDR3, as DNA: TGTGCCAGCAGCCTGACAGGGGGCGACACCGGGGAGCTGTTTTTT.

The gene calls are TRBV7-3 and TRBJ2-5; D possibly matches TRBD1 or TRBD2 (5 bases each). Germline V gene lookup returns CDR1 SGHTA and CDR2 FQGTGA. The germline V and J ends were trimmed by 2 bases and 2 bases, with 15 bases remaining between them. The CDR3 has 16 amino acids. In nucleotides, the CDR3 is TGTGCCAGCAGCTTAGACGGGACGCCTGGGCAAGAGACCCAGTACTTC. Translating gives CASSLDGTPGQETQYF. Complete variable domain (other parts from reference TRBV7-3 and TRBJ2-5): GAGVSQTPSNKVTEKGKYVELRCDPISGHTALYWYRQSLGQGPEFLIYFQGTGAADDSGLPNDRFFAVRPEGSVSTLKIQRTERGDSAVYLCASSLDGTPGQETQYFGPGTRLLVL.

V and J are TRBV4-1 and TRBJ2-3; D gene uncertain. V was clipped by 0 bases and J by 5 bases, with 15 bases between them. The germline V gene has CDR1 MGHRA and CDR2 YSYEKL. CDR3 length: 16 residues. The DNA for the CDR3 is TGCGCCAGCAGCCAAGAACGGGCCCTAGGAGTAGATACGCAGTATTTT. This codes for CASSQERALGVDTQYF.

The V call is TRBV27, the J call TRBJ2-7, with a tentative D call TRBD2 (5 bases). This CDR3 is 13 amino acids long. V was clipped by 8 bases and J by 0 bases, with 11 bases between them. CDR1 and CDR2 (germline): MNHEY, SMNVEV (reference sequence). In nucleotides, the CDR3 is TGTGCCAGCGCTTATACTAGCTCCTACGAGCAGTACTTC. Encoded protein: CASAYTSSYEQYF.

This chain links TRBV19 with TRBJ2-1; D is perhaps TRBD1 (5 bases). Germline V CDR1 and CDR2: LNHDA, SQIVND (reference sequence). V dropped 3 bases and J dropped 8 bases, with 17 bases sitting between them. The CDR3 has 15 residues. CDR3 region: CASSIGAGNFDEQFF. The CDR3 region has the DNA TGTGCCAGTAGTATTGGGGCAGGGAATTTCGATGAGCAGTTCTTC.

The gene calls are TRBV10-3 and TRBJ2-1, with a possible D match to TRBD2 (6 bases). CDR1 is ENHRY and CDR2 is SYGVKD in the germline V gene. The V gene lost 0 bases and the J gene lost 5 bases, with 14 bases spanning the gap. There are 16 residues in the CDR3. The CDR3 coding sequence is TGTGCCATCAGTGAGTCGGTGGGGAGGCCAAACAATGAGCAGTTCTTC. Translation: CAISESVGRPNNEQFF.

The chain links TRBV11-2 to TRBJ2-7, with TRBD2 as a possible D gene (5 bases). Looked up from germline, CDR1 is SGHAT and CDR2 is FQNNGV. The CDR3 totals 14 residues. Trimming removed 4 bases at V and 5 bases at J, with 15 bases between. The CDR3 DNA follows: TGTGCCAGCAGCTCTGACCCCATGGAGGACGAGCAGTACTTC. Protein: CASSSDPMEDEQYF.

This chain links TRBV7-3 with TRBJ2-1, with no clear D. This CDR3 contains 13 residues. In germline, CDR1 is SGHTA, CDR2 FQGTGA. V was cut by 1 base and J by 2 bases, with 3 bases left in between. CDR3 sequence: CASSLRAYNEQFF. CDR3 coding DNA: TGTGCCAGCAGCTTAAGGGCCTACAATGAGCAGTTCTTC.

In DNA, the CDR3 is TGTGCCAGCAGCGGATTTAGGGAAGAGACCCAGTACTTC. Translating gives CASSGFREETQYF. The chain joins TRBV9 to TRBJ2-5; D not certain. Looked up from germline, CDR1 is SGDLS and CDR2 is YYNGEE. The CDR3 covers 13 residues. The V and J ends lost 3 bases and 3 bases respectively, with 9 bases between them.

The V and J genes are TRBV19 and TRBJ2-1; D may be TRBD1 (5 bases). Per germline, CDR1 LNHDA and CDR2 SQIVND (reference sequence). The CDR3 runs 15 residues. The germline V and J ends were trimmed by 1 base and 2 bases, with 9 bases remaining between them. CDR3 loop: CASSIGQGPYNEQFF. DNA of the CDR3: TGTGCCAGTAGTATAGGGCAGGGTCCCTACAATGAGCAGTTCTTC.

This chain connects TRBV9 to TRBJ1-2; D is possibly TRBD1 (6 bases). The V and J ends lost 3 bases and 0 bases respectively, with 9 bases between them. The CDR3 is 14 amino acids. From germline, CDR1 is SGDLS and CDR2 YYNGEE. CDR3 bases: TGTGCCAGCAGCGATAACAGGGCTAACTATGGCTACACCTTC. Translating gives CASSDNRANYGYTF.

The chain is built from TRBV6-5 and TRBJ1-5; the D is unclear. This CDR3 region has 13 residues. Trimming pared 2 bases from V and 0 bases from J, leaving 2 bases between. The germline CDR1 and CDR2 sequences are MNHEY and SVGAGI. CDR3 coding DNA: TGTGCCAGCAGTTACAATAGCAATCAGCCCCAGCATTTT. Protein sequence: CASSYNSNQPQHF.

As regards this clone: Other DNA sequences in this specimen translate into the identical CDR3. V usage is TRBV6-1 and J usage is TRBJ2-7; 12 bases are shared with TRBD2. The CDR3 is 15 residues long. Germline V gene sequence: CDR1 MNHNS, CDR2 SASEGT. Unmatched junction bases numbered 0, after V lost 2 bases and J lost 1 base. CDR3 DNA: TGTGCCAGCAGTGAACTAGCGGGAGGGTCCTACGAGCAGTACTTC. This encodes CASSELAGGSYEQYF.

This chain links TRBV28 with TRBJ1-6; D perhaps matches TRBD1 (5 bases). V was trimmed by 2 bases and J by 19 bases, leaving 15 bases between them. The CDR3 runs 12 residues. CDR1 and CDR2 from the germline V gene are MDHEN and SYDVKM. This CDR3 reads CASSLVGEQRHF. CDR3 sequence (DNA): TGTGCCAGCAGTTTAGTGGGGGAGCAAAGGCACTTT.

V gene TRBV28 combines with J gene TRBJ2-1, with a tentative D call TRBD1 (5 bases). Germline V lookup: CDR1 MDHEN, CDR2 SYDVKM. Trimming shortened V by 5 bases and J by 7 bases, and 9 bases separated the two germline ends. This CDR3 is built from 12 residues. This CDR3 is CASSLPGNEQFF. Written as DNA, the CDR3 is TGTGCCAGCAGTCTCCCAGGGAATGAGCAGTTCTTC.

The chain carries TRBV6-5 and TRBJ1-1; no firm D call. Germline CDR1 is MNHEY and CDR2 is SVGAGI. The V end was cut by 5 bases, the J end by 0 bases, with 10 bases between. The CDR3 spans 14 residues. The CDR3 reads CASSEGSLNTEAFF. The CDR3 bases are TGTGCCAGCAGTGAAGGTTCGTTGAACACTGAAGCTTTCTTT.

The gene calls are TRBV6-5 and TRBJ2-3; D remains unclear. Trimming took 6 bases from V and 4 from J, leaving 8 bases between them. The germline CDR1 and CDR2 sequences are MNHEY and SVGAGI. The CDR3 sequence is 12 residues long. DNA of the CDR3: TGTGCCAGCAGCCTAAGTCCAGATACGCAGTATTTT. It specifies CASSLSPDTQYF.

The CDR3 nucleotides are TGTGCCCCAGGACAGGCGAATTCACCCCTCCACTTT. Translating gives CAPGQANSPLHF. This rearrangement joins TRBV19 to TRBJ1-6, with 7 positions matching TRBD1. The CDR3 is 12 amino acids. The J segment lost 7 bases and the V segment lost 11 bases, leaving 5 bases of the junction unmatched. In germline, CDR1 is LNHDA, CDR2 SQIVND (reference sequence).

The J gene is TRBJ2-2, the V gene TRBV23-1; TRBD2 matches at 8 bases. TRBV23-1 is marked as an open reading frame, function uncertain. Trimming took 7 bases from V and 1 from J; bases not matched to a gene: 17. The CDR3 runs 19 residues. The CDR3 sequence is CASKGGPRTSRWNTGELFF. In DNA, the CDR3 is TGCGCCAGCAAGGGGGGACCGAGGACTAGCAGATGGAACACCGGGGAGCTGTTTTTT.

In nucleotides, the CDR3 is TGTGCCAGCAGCCCTAGCCCGGGGGGGCGGGAGACCCAGTACTTC. Its translation: CASSPSPGGRETQYF. V gene TRBV7-8 combines with J gene TRBJ2-5, with 8 positions matching TRBD2. V trimming: 5 bases; J trimming: 5 bases; junction bases outside the gene matches: 10. This CDR3 spans 15 amino acids. Germline CDR1 and CDR2: SGHVS and FQNEAQ.

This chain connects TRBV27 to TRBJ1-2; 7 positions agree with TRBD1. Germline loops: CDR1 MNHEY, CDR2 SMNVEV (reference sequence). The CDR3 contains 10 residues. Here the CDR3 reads CAAGGYGYTF. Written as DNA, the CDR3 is TGTGCAGCAGGGGGCTATGGCTACACCTTC.

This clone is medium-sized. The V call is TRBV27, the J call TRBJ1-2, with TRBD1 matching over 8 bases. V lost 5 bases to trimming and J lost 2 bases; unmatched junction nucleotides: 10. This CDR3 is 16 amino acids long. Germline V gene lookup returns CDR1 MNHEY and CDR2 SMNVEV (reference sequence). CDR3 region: CASSLLPQGANYGYTF. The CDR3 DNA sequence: TGTGCCAGCAGTCTCCTCCCCCAGGGGGCGAACTATGGCTACACCTTC.

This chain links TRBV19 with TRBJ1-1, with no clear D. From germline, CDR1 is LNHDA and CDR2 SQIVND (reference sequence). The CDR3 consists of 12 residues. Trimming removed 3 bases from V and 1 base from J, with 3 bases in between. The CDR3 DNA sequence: TGTGCCAGTAGTATGGGGAACACTGAAGCTTTCTTT. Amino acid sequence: CASSMGNTEAFF.